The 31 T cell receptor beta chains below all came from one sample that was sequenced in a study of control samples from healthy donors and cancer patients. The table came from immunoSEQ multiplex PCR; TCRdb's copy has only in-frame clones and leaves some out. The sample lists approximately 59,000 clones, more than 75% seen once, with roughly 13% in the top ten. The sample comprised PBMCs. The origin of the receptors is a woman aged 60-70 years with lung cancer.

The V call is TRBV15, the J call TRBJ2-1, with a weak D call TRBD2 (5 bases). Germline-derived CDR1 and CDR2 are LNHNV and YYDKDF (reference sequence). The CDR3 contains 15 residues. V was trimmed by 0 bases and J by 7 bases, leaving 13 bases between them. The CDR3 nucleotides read TGTGCCACCAGCAGAGATTCGGGAATTGGAAATGAGCAGTTCTTC. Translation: CATSRDSGIGNEQFF.

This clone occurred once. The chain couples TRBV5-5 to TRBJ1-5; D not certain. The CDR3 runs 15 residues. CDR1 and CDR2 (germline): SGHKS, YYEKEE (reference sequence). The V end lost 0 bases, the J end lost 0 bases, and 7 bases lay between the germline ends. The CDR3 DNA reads TGTGCCAGCAGCTTGGAGGTTCTTAGCAATCAGCCCCAGCATTTT. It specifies CASSLEVLSNQPQHF. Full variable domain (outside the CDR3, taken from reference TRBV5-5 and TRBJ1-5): DAGVTQSPTHLIKTRGQQVTLRCSPISGHKSVSWYQQVLGQGPQFIFQYYEKEERGRGNFPDRFSARQFPNYSSELNVNALLLGDSALYLCASSLEVLSNQPQHFGDGTRLSIL.

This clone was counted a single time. CDR3 sequence: CASSSTGGKPQHF. The CDR3 bases are TGTGCCAGCAGTTCGACAGGGGGCAAGCCCCAGCATTTT. The V gene is TRBV6-5, the J gene TRBJ1-5; the match to TRBD1 covers 10 bases. The CDR3 contains 13 residues. Germline CDR1 reads MNHEY; CDR2 reads SVGAGI. With 4 bases clipped from V and 8 bases from J, the junction kept 2 bases outside the gene matches.

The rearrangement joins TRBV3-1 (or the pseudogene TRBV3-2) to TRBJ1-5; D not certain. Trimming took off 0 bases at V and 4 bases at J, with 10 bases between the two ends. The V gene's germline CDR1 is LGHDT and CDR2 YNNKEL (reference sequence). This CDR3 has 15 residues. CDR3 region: CASSQDDGPNQPQHF. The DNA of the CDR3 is TGTGCCAGCAGCCAAGACGACGGCCCGAATCAGCCCCAGCATTTT.

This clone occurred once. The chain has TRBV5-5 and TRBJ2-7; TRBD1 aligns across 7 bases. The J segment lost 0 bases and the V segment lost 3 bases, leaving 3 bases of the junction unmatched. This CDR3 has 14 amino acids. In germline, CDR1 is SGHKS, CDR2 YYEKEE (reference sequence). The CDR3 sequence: CASSWDSHSYEQYF. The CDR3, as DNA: TGTGCCAGCAGCTGGGACAGTCACTCCTACGAGCAGTACTTC.

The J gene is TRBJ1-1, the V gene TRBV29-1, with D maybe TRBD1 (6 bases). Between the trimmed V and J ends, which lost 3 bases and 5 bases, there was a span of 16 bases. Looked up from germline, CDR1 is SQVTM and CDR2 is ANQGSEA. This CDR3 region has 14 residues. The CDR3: CSVDGRGARTEAFF. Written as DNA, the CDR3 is TGCAGCGTTGACGGGCGGGGGGCGAGGACTGAAGCTTTCTTT.

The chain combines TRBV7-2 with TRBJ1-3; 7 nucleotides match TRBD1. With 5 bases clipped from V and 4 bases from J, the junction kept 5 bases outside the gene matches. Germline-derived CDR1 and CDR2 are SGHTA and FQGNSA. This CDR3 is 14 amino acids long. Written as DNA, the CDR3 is TGTGCCAGCAGCCCGACAGGGACCGGAAACACCATATATTTT. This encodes CASSPTGTGNTIYF.

CDR3 region: CASSFRSGQAFF. CDR3 coding DNA: TGTGCCAGCAGCTTCCGGTCAGGGCAAGCTTTCTTT. The genes are TRBV11-3 and TRBJ1-1, with D possibly TRBD1 on 5 matching bases. The CDR3 has 12 residues. CDR1 is SGHNT, CDR2 YENEEA, per germline. Trimming took off 3 bases at V and 9 bases at J, with 11 bases between the two ends. Complete variable domain (other parts from reference TRBV11-3 and TRBJ1-1): EAGVVQSPRYKIIEKKQPVAFWCNPISGHNTLYWYLQNLGQGPELLIRYENEEAVDDSQLPKDRFSAERLKGVDSTLKIQPAELGDSAVYLCASSFRSGQAFFGQGTRLTVV.

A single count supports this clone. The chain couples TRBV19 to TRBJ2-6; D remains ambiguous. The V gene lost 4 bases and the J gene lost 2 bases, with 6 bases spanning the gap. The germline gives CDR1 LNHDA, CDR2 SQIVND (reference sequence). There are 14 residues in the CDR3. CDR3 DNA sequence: TGTGCCAGTAGTAGACAACCTGGGGCCAACGTCCTGACTTTC. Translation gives CASSRQPGANVLTF.

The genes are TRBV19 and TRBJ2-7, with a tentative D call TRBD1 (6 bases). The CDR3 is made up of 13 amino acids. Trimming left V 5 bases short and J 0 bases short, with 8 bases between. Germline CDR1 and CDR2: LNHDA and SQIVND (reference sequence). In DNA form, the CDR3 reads TGTGCCAGTAGTGAGGGACACTCCTACGAGCAGTACTTC. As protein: CASSEGHSYEQYF.

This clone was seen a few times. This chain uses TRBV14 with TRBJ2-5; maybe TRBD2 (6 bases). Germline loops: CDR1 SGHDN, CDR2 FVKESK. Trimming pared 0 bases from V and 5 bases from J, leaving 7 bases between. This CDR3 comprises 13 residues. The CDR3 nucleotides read TGTGCCAGCAGCCAAGATCGGGGGGAGACCCAGTACTTC. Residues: CASSQDRGETQYF.

The chain's CDR3 is CASSGGGGGPKHNEQFF. CDR3 DNA: TGTGCCAGCAGTGGGGGGGGCGGAGGGCCCAAACACAATGAGCAGTTCTTC. The J gene is TRBJ2-1, the V gene TRBV2, with D possibly matching TRBD2 (7 bases). CDR1 and CDR2 (germline): SNHLY, FYNNEI. V was trimmed by 4 bases and J by 5 bases, leaving 21 bases between them. This CDR3 comprises 17 residues.

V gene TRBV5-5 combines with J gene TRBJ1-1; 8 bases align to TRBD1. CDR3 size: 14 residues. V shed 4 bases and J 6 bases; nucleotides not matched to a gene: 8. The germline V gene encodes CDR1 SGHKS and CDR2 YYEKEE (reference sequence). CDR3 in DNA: TGTGCCAGCAGCGCCCAGGGGGCGGGCGCTGAAGCTTTCTTT. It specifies CASSAQGAGAEAFF.

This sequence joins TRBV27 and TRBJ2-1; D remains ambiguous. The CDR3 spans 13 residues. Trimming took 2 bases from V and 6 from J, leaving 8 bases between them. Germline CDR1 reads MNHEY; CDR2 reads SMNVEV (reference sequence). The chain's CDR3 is CASSLRLGNEQFF. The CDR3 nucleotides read TGTGCCAGCAGTTTAAGACTGGGCAATGAGCAGTTCTTC.

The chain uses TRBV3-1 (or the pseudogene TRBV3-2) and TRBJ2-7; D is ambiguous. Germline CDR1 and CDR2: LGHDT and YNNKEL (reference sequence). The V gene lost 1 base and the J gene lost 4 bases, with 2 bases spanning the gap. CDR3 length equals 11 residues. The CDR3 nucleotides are TGTGCCAGCAGCCAAGCATACGAGCAGTACTTC. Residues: CASSQAYEQYF.

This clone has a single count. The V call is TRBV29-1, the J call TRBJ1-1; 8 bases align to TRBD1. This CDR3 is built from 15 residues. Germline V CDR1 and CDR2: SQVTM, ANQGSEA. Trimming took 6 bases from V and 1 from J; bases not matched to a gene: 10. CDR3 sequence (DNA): TGCAGCGTGGACCCGCAGGGGGCAAGGAACACTGAAGCTTTCTTT. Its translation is CSVDPQGARNTEAFF.

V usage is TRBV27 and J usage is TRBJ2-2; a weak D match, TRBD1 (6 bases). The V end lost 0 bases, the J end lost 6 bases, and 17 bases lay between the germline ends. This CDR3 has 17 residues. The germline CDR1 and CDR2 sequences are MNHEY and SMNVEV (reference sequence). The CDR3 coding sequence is TGTGCCAGCAGTTTATCTCTCAGGGGTGTTGGTTCCGGGGAGCTGTTTTTT. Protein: CASSLSLRGVGSGELFF.

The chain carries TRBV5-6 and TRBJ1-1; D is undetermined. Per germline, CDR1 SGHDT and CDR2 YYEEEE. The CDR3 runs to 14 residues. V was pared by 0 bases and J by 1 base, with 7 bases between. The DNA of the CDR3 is TGTGCCAGCAGCTTGGAGGGCTCGAACACTGAAGCTTTCTTT. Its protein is CASSLEGSNTEAFF.

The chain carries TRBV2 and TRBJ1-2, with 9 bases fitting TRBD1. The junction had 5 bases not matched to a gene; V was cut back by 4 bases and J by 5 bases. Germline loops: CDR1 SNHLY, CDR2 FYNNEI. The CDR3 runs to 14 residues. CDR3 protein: CASSAGTGPYGYTF. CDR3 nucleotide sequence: TGTGCCAGCAGTGCGGGGACAGGGCCTTATGGCTACACCTTC.

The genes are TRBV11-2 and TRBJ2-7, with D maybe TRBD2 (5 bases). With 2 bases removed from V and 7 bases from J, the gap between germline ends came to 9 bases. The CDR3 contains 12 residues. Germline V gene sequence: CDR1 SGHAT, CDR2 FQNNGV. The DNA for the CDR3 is TGTGCCAGCAGCTTAATCCCGGGAGAGCAGTACTTC. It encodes CASSLIPGEQYF.

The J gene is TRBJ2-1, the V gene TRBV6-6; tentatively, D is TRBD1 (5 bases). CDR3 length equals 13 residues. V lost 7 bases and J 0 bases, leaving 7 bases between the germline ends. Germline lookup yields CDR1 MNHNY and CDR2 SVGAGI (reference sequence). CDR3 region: CASKGSSYNEQFF. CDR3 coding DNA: TGTGCCAGCAAGGGGTCCTCCTACAATGAGCAGTTCTTC.

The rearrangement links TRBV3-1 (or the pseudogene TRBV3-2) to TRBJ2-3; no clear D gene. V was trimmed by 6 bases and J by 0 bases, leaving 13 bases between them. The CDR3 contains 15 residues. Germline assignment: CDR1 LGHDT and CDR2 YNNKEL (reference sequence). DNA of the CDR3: TGTGCCAGCAGTCTCAGTTCTTTTAGCACAGATACGCAGTATTTT. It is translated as CASSLSSFSTDTQYF.

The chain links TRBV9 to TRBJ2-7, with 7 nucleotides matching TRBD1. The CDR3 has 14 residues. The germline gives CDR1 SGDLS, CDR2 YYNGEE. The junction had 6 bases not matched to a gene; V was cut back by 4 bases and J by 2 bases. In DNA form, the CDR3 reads TGTGCCAGCAGCCCCACGGGACAGACCTACGAGCAGTACTTC. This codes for CASSPTGQTYEQYF. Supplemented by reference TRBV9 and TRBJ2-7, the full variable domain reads DSGVTQTPKHLITATGQRVTLRCSPRSGDLSVYWYQQSLDQGLQFLIQYYNGEERAKGNILERFSAQQFPDLHSELNLSSLELGDSALYFCASSPTGQTYEQYFGPGTRLTVT.

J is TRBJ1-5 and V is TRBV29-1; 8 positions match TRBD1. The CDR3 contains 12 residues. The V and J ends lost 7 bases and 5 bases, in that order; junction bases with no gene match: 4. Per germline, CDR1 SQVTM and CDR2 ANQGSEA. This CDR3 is CSAQGADQPQHF. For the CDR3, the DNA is TGCAGCGCGCAGGGGGCTGATCAGCCCCAGCATTTT.

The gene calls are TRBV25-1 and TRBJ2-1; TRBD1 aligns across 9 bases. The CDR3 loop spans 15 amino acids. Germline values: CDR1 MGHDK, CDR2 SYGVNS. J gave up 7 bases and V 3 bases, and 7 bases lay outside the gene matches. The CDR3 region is CASSEPTGGSNEQFF. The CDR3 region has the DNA TGTGCCAGCAGTGAGCCGACAGGGGGTAGTAATGAGCAGTTCTTC.

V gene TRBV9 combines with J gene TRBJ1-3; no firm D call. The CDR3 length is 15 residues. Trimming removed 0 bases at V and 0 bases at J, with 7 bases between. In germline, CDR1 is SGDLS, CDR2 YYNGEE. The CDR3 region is CASSVGSISGNTIYF. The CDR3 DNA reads TGTGCCAGCAGCGTAGGCTCGATCTCTGGAAACACCATATATTTT.

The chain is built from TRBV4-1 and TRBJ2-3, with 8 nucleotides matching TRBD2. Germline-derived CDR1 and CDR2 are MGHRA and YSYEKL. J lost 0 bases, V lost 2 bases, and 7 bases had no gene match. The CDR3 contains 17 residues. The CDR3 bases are TGCGCCAGCAGCCAAAGGGCGGGGGGCGCTAGCACAGATACGCAGTATTTT. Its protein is CASSQRAGGASTDTQYF.

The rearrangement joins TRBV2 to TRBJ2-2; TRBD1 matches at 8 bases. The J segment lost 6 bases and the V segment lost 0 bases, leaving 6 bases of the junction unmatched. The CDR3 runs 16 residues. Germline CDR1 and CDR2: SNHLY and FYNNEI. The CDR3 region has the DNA TGTGCCAGCAGTGAAGCCCGGACAGGGAGAGCCGGGGAGCTGTTTTTT. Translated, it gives CASSEARTGRAGELFF.

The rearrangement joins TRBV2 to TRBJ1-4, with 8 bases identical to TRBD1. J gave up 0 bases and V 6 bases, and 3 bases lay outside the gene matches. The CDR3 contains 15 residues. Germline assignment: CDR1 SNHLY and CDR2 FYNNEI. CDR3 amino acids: CASRAGGATNEKLFF. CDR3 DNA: TGTGCCAGCAGGGCAGGGGGCGCAACTAATGAAAAACTGTTTTTT.

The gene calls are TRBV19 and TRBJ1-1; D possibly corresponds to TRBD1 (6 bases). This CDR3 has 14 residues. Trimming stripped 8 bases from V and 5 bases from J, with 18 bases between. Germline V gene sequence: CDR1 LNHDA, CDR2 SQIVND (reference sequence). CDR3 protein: CASLGGLMGTEAFF. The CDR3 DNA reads TGTGCCAGTCTTGGGGGGCTAATGGGGACTGAAGCTTTCTTT.

The CDR3, as DNA: TGTGCCAGCAGCCGACCACTTCGGACAGGGAGAACTGAAGCTTTCTTT. This gives the protein CASSRPLRTGRTEAFF. The V and J genes are TRBV11-2 and TRBJ1-1, with 8 bases fitting TRBD1. Germline lookup yields CDR1 SGHAT and CDR2 FQNNGV. V was pared by 5 bases and J by 5 bases, with 13 bases of the junction left unmatched. This CDR3 is built from 16 residues.